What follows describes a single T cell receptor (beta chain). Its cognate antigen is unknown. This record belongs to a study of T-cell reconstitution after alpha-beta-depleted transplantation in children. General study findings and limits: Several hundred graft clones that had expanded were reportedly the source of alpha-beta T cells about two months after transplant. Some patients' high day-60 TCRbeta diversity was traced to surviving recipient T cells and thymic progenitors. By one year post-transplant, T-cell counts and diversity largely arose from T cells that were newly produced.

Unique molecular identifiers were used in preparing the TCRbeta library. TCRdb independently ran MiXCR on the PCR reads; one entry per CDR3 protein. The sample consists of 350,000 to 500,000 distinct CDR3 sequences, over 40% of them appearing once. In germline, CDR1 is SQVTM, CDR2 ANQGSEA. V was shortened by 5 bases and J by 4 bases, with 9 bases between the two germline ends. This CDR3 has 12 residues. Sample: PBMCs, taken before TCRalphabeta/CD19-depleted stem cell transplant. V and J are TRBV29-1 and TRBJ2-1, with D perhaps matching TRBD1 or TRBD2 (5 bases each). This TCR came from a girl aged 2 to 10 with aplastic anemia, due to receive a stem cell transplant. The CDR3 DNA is TGCAGCGTTTGGGGACGGTACAATGAGCAGTTCTTC. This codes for CSVWGRYNEQFF.